This T cell receptor beta chain was captured by sequencing in a study of post-analysis software for immune sequencing data. General study findings and limits: In patients, TRBV5-6, TRBV5-1 and TRBV20-1 belonged to four or five TRBV segments found more frequently than in controls.

Only a few counts were recorded for this clonotype. No antigen is known for it. The library was made from cDNA and included unique molecular identifiers. TCRdb redid the calling of the PCR reads with MiXCR, one entry per CDR3 protein. The data show about 760,000 distinct CDR3 sequences, with approximately 30% seen just once and about 0.5% held by the top ten. Trimming cost V 2 bases and J 4 bases; bases outside gene matches: 15. Looked up from germline, CDR1 is SGHRS and CDR2 is YFSETQ. CDR3 length equals 18 residues. This sequence joins TRBV5-1 and TRBJ1-2; 9 bases are shared with TRBD1. Sequencing was carried out using blood. The clonotype originates from a girl under 18 with multiple sclerosis. This CDR3 is CASSFQATTGQGAYGYTF. CDR3 coding DNA: TGCGCCAGCAGCTTCCAAGCTACCACGGGACAGGGCGCCTATGGCTACACCTTC.